Listed below are T cell receptor beta chains from one sample, sequenced in a study of blood T cells in healthy people across ages. Each CDR3 protein gets one entry after TCRdb re-called the 5' RACE reads with MiXCR. The sample lists some 800,000 distinct CDR3 sequences, approximately 25% occurring once. These sequences were also reported in another study, on T cells of mothers and their children.

The sequencing input was blood. The receptors shown here come from a boy younger than 18 in good health. Both conserved end residues are part of each CDR3. Each record gives: CDR3 protein, CDR3 DNA, clone size, D gene, J gene, V gene. A D gene is named only where the DNA matches it firmly. Not all rows give a size; the values are once, few, many and, for expanded clones, a class.

CATQDSTDTQYF	TGCGCCACCCAGGACAGCACAGATACGCAGTATTTT	few	NA	TRBJ2-3	TRBV4-1
CASSPRPGEQYF	TGCGCCAGCAGCCCCCGGCCCGGGGAGCAGTACTTC	few	NA	TRBJ2-7	TRBV5-1
CASSYSGGATNEKLFF	TGTGCCAGCAGTTACTCGGGGGGGGCAACTAATGAAAAACTGTTTTTT	NA	NA	TRBJ1-4	TRBV6-5
CSSRGGINEKLFF	TGCAGCTCTCGGGGGGGGATCAACGAAAAACTGTTTTTT	many	NA	TRBJ1-4	TRBV29-1
CSAKPSGRKNNEQFF	TGCAGTGCTAAACCTAGCGGGAGGAAAAACAATGAGCAGTTCTTC	NA	TRBD2	TRBJ2-1	TRBV20-1
CSAHQARSLWDTQYF	TGCAGTGCTCATCAGGCCCGCTCACTATGGGATACGCAGTATTTT	NA	NA	TRBJ2-3	TRBV20-1
CASSQERTGSYEQYF	TGCGCCAGCAGCCAAGAGAGGACAGGGTCCTACGAGCAGTACTTC	few	TRBD1	TRBJ2-7	TRBV4-1
CSVGGVQSGGQPAHTDTQYF	TGCAGCGTTGGGGGGGTTCAGTCTGGGGGCCAACCTGCCCACACAGATACGCAGTATTTT	NA	NA	TRBJ2-3	TRBV29-1
CSVPGAGKGYTF	TGCAGCGTACCGGGGGCAGGGAAGGGCTACACCTTC	few	NA	TRBJ1-2	TRBV29-1
CASSPGWNEKLFF	TGTGCCAGCTCACCAGGGTGGAATGAAAAACTGTTTTTT	NA	NA	TRBJ1-4	TRBV18
CATSDLQNGTDTQYF	TGTGCCACCAGTGATTTGCAAAACGGCACAGATACGCAGTATTTT	few	NA	TRBJ2-3	TRBV24-1
CASSLFSGNNSPLHF	TGTGCCAGCAGTTTATTTTCAGGGAATAATTCACCCCTCCACTTT	few	NA	TRBJ1-6	TRBV28
CASSATGGEGQPQHF	TGTGCCAGCAGCGCGACAGGGGGCGAGGGTCAGCCCCAGCATTTT	few	TRBD1	TRBJ1-5	TRBV3-1
CASSQGSGRDQPQHF	TGCGCCAGCAGCCAAGGATCAGGGCGAGATCAGCCCCAGCATTTT	few	NA	TRBJ1-5	TRBV4-3
CSGGERGQETQYF	TGCAGTGGGGGGGAACGGGGGCAAGAGACCCAGTACTTC	few	NA	TRBJ2-5	TRBV20-1
CATSRERGAADTQYF	TGTGCCACCAGCAGAGAAAGGGGGGCGGCAGATACGCAGTATTTT	few	NA	TRBJ2-3	TRBV15
CASSLGGPFTGELFF	TGTGCCAGCAGTTTAGGAGGGCCTTTCACCGGGGAGCTGTTTTTT	NA	NA	TRBJ2-2	TRBV12-3/TRBV12-4
CASSDGGAGQQETQYF	TGTGCCAGCAGCGATGGGGGGGCGGGACAACAAGAGACCCAGTACTTC	NA	NA	TRBJ2-5	TRBV9
CASSAAGGGGDTQYF	TGTGCCAGCAGTGCTGCGGGAGGGGGAGGCGATACGCAGTATTTT	NA	TRBD2	TRBJ2-3	TRBV6-4